The 25 T cell receptor beta chains reported below all come from one sample, sequenced in a study of T cells in Graves' hyperthyroidism and ophthalmopathy. RNA transcripts provided the source from which TCR beta CDR3 regions were amplified. The primer set for the first-round RT-PCR of the TCR CDR3 was HTBI. TCRdb analysed the multiplex PCR reads with MiXCR anew, one entry per CDR3 protein. The table shows 560,000 or so distinct CDR3 sequences, with just over 45% occurring only once. The sequenced sample was peripheral blood or thyroid tissue (not recorded which). These receptors all stem from a woman aged 18-30 years with Graves' hyperthyroidism.

This clonotype occurred a few times. Germline and junction disagree at one end, which may indicate a read error. This chain links TRBV7-9 with TRBJ1-3; no reliable D call. This CDR3 is 14 amino acids long. Germline loops: CDR1 SEHNR, CDR2 FQNEAQ (reference sequence). CDR3 loop: CASSFRVPGNTIYF. The CDR3 nucleotides are TGTGCCAGCAGCTTTAGGGTCCCTGGAAACACCATATATTTC.

With respect to this clonotype: In this CDR3 the conserved last residue, phenylalanine or tryptophan, is missing, so a read error is likely. The DNA is omitted, as the CDR3 cannot be located on it reliably, and the CDR3 follows TCRdb's listing. The rearrangement links TRBV10-3 to TRBJ2-5. The CDR3 has 9 amino acids, counting both end residues. The V gene's germline CDR1 is ENHRY and CDR2 SYGVKD. CDR3 loop: CAISEEPGL.

The chain links TRBV19 to TRBJ1-4, with a tentative D call TRBD1 (6 bases). There are 16 residues in the CDR3. Germline CDR1 reads LNHDA; CDR2 reads SQIVND (reference sequence). V shed 6 bases and J shed 1 base, with 15 bases lying between them. The CDR3 region has the DNA TGTGCCAGTAGGATTTCGACAGGAGAAACTAATGAAAAACTGTTTTTT. Its translation is CASRISTGETNEKLFF. The full variable domain, rest sourced from reference TRBV19 and TRBJ1-4, is DGGITQSPKYLFRKEGQNVTLSCEQNLNHDAMYWYRQDPGQGLRLIYYSQIVNDFQKGDIAEGYSVSREKKESFPLTVTSAQKNPTAFYLCASRISTGETNEKLFFGSGTQLSVL.

V and J are TRBV25-1 and TRBJ1-6; D ambiguous. Deletions cut 2 bases from V and 13 bases from J, with 9 bases between. The CDR3 is made up of 12 amino acids. Germline CDR1 is MGHDK and CDR2 is SYGVNS. The CDR3 DNA reads TGTGCCAGCAGTGAAGTGGGAGATCCCCTCCACTTT. Translating gives CASSEVGDPLHF. The entire variable domain, with the rest obtained from reference TRBV25-1 and TRBJ1-6, is as follows: EADIYQTPRYLVIGTGKKITLECSQTMGHDKMYWYQQDPGMELHLIHYSYGVNSTEKGDLSSESTVSRIRTEHFPLTLESARPSHTSQYLCASSEVGDPLHFGNGTRLTVT.

This clonotype was found many times. The rearrangement uses TRBV7-9 and TRBJ1-5; weak D call: TRBD1 (5 bases). The V and J ends lost 0 bases and 2 bases respectively, with 11 bases between them. This CDR3 has 16 residues. Germline CDR1 SEHNR, CDR2 FQNEAQ (reference sequence). CDR3: CASSLAGDLGNQPQHF. As DNA, the CDR3 is TGTGCCAGCAGCTTAGCAGGGGACTTAGGCAATCAGCCCCAGCATTTT.

CDR3 sequence: CASSEEVAVNTGELFF. Written as DNA, the CDR3 is TGTGCCAGCAGTGAGGAAGTGGCAGTGAACACCGGGGAGCTGTTTTTT. The chain has TRBV2 and TRBJ2-2; D is ambiguous. The CDR3 spans 16 residues. Trimming left V 3 bases short and J 1 base short, with 12 bases between. The germline V gene has CDR1 SNHLY and CDR2 FYNNEI.

This clonotype showed up many times. The junction does not match germline at one end; this may be a read error. The chain couples TRBV7-2 to TRBJ1-6; no definite D call. The CDR3 is 13 amino acids. CDR1 is SGHTA, CDR2 FQGNSA, per germline. CDR3: CASSRGSNSPLHF. The CDR3 nucleotides read TGCGCCAGCAGCCGGGGAAGCAATTCACCCCTCCACTTT.

This clonotype was seen a single time. A read error is possible here, since a much larger clone lies one base away. The chain uses TRBV9 and TRBJ1-1; a possible D gene is TRBD1 (5 bases). The length of the CDR3 is 14 residues. The germline V and J ends were trimmed by 7 bases and 1 base, with 14 bases remaining between them. Per germline, CDR1 SGDLS and CDR2 YYNGEE. DNA for the CDR3: TGTGCCAGCGGCGCCGGGACTGCGAACACTGAAGCTTTCTTT. Encoded protein: CASGAGTANTEAFF.

In this sample, this clonotype turned up once. The gene calls are TRBV7-9 and TRBJ2-1; 8 bases line up with TRBD2. The end of the DNA fits TRBJ2-7 better, so the J call may be wrong. The CDR3 spans 14 residues. In germline, CDR1 is SEHNR, CDR2 FQNEAQ (reference sequence). The CDR3 loop reads CASSLGLGYNEQYF. The CDR3 coding sequence is TGTGCCAGCAGCTTGGGACTAGGCTACAATGAGCAGTACTTC.

V gene TRBV20-1 combines with J gene TRBJ1-6; unclear D gene. CDR1 is DFQATT and CDR2 is SNEGSKA in the germline V gene (reference sequence). CDR3 size: 15 residues. Trimming removed 1 base from V and 5 bases from J, with 12 bases in between. The chain's CDR3 is CSARVDENNNSPLHF. The DNA for the CDR3 is TGCAGTGCTAGAGTCGATGAAAACAATAATTCACCCCTCCACTTT.

The chain uses TRBV24-1 and TRBJ2-2; D unclear. Germline CDR1 is KGHDR and CDR2 is SFDVKD. The V end lost 2 bases, the J end lost 2 bases, and 11 bases lay between the germline ends. There are 16 residues in the CDR3. The CDR3 spells CATSDSERGNTGELFF. CDR3 nucleotides: TGTGCCACCAGTGATTCGGAGAGAGGAAACACCGGGGAGCTGTTTTTT.

The chain joins TRBV7-9 to TRBJ1-2; the D gene is possibly TRBD1 (6 bases). The CDR3 covers 14 residues. V was shortened by 4 bases and J by 4 bases, with 13 bases between the two germline ends. The V gene's germline CDR1 is SEHNR and CDR2 FQNEAQ (reference sequence). Here the CDR3 reads CASSSRDKIYGYTF. DNA for the CDR3: TGTGCCAGCAGCTCCCGGGACAAGATCTATGGCTACACCTTC.

The V call is TRBV4-1, the J call TRBJ2-7; D gene unclear. Germline CDR1 reads MGHRA; CDR2 reads YSYEKL. This CDR3 contains 14 residues. Trimming removed 4 bases at V and 4 bases at J, with 14 bases between. CDR3 nucleotides: TGCGCCAGCAGCCGAGGTCCATACCCTTACGAGCAGTACTTC. It specifies CASSRGPYPYEQYF.

The rearrangement joins TRBV9 to TRBJ2-6; D tentatively fits TRBD1 or TRBD2 (5 bases each). Germline V lookup: CDR1 SGDLS, CDR2 YYNGEE. V lost 7 bases and J lost 4, with 15 bases in between. The CDR3 totals 15 residues. CDR3 in DNA: TGTGCCAGCGGTTTACGAGGGGCCGGGGCCAACGTCCTGACTTTC. As protein: CASGLRGAGANVLTF.

The rearrangement joins TRBV5-1 to TRBJ2-7, with 11 bases aligning to TRBD2. The CDR3 runs 14 residues. From germline, CDR1 is SGHRS and CDR2 YFSETQ. V lost 7 bases to trimming and J lost 7 bases; unmatched junction nucleotides: 10. Here the CDR3 DNA reads TGCGCCAGCGCTGACTTAGCGGGAGGGGGGGAGCAGTACTTC. Residues: CASADLAGGGEQYF.

This clonotype was picked up many times. The chain joins TRBV12-3 or TRBV12-4 to TRBJ1-5; no firm D call. The CDR3 is 14 residues long. Trimming pared 2 bases from V and 4 bases from J, leaving 9 bases between. CDR3 DNA sequence: TGTGCCAGCAGTTTACGGCAGCTGAATCAGCCCCAGCATTTT. Translation gives CASSLRQLNQPQHF.

This clonotype has only a few counts. The genes are TRBV25-1 and TRBJ1-2; D is possibly TRBD1 (6 bases). This CDR3 is built from 14 residues. V dropped 7 bases and J dropped 7 bases, with 19 bases sitting between them. Per the germline V gene, CDR1 is MGHDK and CDR2 is SYGVNS. CDR3 region: CASTNGAGVGGYTF. The CDR3 bases are TGTGCCAGCACCAACGGGGCAGGGGTGGGTGGCTACACCTTC.

In its sample, this clonotype was seen a few times. V gene TRBV11-2 combines with J gene TRBJ2-7, with D unclear. Trimming left V 2 bases short and J 3 bases short, with 11 bases between. CDR1 and CDR2 (germline): SGHAT, FQNNGV. The CDR3 is 14 amino acids. CDR3 amino acids: CASSLTASGYEQYF. CDR3 DNA: TGTGCCAGCAGCTTAACAGCTTCAGGCTACGAGCAGTACTTC. Supplemented by reference TRBV11-2 and TRBJ2-7, the full variable domain reads EAGVAQSPRYKIIEKRQSVAFWCNPISGHATLYWYQQILGQGPKLLIQFQNNGVVDDSQLPKDRFSAERLKGVDSTLKIQPAKLEDSAVYLCASSLTASGYEQYFGPGTRLTVT.

In its sample, this clonotype was seen once. This rearrangement joins TRBV20-1 to TRBJ1-2; D is possibly TRBD1 (5 bases). V lost 4 bases, J lost 3 bases, and 21 bases lay in between. The CDR3 contains 16 residues. Germline loops: CDR1 DFQATT, CDR2 SNEGSKA (reference sequence). In nucleotides, the CDR3 is TGCAGTGCTAAAGAACCGGGACCCAATTGGGACTATGGCTACACCTTC. This encodes CSAKEPGPNWDYGYTF.

The J gene is TRBJ2-7, the V gene TRBV7-2, with a tentative D call TRBD1 (5 bases). The CDR3 covers 13 residues. Per the germline V gene, CDR1 is SGHTA and CDR2 is FQGNSA. The ends were cut back, 6 bases at V and 6 bases at J, with 15 bases in the middle. The CDR3 bases are TGTGCCAGCAGGCAGGGTCTCTCCGGCGAGCAGTACTTC. This sequence encodes CASRQGLSGEQYF. Variable domain in full (rest from reference TRBV7-2 and TRBJ2-7): GAGVSQSPSNKVTEKGKDVELRCDPISGHTALYWYRQSLGQGLEFLIYFQGNSAPDKSGLPSDRFSAERTGGSVSTLTIQRTQQEDSAVYLCASRQGLSGEQYFGPGTRLTVT.

This chain uses TRBV19 with TRBJ1-3; D remains ambiguous. Trimming removed 10 bases at V and 0 bases at J, with 13 bases between. The CDR3 runs to 14 residues. Germline V lookup: CDR1 LNHDA, CDR2 SQIVND (reference sequence). This CDR3 reads CATRRQSSGNTIYF. The CDR3 region has the DNA TGTGCCACCCGACGGCAGAGCTCTGGAAACACCATATATTTT.

V is TRBV20-1 and J is TRBJ2-7; TRBD2 matches 7 bases. Germline loops: CDR1 DFQATT, CDR2 SNEGSKA (reference sequence). J lost 0 bases, V lost 0 bases, and 17 bases had no gene match. This CDR3 spans 19 amino acids. The CDR3 DNA sequence: TGCAGTGCTAGAGATCGGGGCCCCCTCAGCGGCGGGAGCTCCTACGAGCAGTACTTC. Encoded protein: CSARDRGPLSGGSSYEQYF.

The rearrangement links TRBV7-2 to TRBJ1-5; D not certain. This CDR3 comprises 17 residues. CDR1 is SGHTA, CDR2 FQGNSA, per germline. With 7 bases removed from V and 5 bases from J, the gap between germline ends came to 24 bases. CDR3 sequence: CASNGGLGERLDQPQHF. The CDR3 coding sequence is TGTGCCAGCAACGGCGGGTTAGGTGAGCGGTTGGATCAGCCCCAGCATTTT.

This clonotype was seen repeatedly, ten times or more. This chain uses TRBV20-1 with TRBJ2-7, with D possibly being TRBD1 or TRBD2 (5 bases each). The CDR3 sequence is 12 residues long. The V gene's germline CDR1 is DFQATT and CDR2 SNEGSKA (reference sequence). V gave up 4 bases and J gave up 3 bases, with 10 bases separating them. CDR3 sequence: CSANRDGYEQYF. In nucleotides, the CDR3 is TGCAGTGCTAACCGGGACGGCTACGAGCAGTACTTC.

The rearrangement uses TRBV14 and TRBJ2-1; D call uncertain. V was clipped by 4 bases and J by 8 bases, with 12 bases between them. Germline-derived CDR1 and CDR2 are SGHDN and FVKESK. The CDR3 sequence is 13 residues long. The CDR3 DNA reads as TGTGCCAGCAGCCGACGTACCGTAGATGAGCAGTTCTTC. Its translation is CASSRRTVDEQFF.